This T cell receptor beta chain was retrieved from a study of cytomegalovirus exposure and HLA in healthy donors. Points from the study as a whole: In a later analysis, productive TCRs from donors in an Asian-associated ancestry cluster reportedly carried fewer N-insertions than the cohort mean. Roughly even sequencing depth across donors was the assumption behind the presence/absence analyses. It was only CMV serostatus that was available as immune exposure information.

Concerning this clone itself: Its antigen is as yet unknown.

Both 60 Vbeta primers and 13 Jbeta primers went into the PCR. TCRdb's table, derived via immunoSEQ multiplex PCR, lists solely in-frame clones and lacks some. The record lists around 140,000 clones, of which the ten most abundant hold around 2.2%. The CDR3 contains 17 residues. Germline trimming cut 4 bases from V and 5 bases from J; bases unmatched to any gene: 12. Germline-derived CDR1 and CDR2 are SGHDT and YYEEEE. This receptor was obtained from a young woman in good health and CMV-seronegative. The chain recombines TRBV5-6 with TRBJ2-2; 9 nucleotides agree with TRBD2. Sequenced material: PBMCs. CDR3 sequence (DNA): TGTGCCAGCAGCGGTATAGCGGGAGTTGTGGGAACCGGGGAGCTGTTTTTT. It yields the protein CASSGIAGVVGTGELFF.